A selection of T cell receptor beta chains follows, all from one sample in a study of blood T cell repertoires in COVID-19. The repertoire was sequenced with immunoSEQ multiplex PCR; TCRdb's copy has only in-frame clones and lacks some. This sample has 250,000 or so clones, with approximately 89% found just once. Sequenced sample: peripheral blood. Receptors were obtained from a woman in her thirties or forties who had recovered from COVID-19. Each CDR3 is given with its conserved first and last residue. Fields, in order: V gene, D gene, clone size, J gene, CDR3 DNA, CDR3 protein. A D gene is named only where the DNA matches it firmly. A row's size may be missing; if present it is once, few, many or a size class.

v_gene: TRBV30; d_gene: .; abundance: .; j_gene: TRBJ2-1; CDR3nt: TGTGCCTTCAGGGTCCTCTACAATGAGCAGTTCTTC; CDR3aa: CAFRVLYNEQFF
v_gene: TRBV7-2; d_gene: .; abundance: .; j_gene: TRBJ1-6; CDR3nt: TGTGCCAGCAGCTTAGAGACAGTCTGGTTGAGCAATTCACCCCTCCACTTT; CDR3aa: CASSLETVWLSNSPLHF
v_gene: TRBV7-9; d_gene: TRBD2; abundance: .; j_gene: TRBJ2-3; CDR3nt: TGTGCCAGCAGAAGCCCCCCGGGACTAAGGGCAGATACGCAGTATTTT; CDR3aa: CASRSPPGLRADTQYF
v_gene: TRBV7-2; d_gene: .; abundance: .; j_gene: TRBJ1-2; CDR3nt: TGTGCCAGCAGCGAAGAGGGCCCCTCAGGCTACACCTTC; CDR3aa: CASSEEGPSGYTF
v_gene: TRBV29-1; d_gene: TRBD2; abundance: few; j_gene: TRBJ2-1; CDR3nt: TGCAGCGTTGATATGACGGGAGGGCGTAATGAGCAGTTCTTC; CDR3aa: CSVDMTGGRNEQFF
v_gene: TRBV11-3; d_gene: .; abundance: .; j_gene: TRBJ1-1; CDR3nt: TGTGCCAGCAGCTTAGCTTCCGGGGGGCACACTGAAGCTTTCTTT; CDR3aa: CASSLASGGHTEAFF
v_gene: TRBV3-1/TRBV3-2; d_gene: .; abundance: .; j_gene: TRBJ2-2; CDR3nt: TGTGCCAGCAGCCACAGAGGAGGGGTCCAAACCGGGGAGCTGTTTTTT; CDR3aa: CASSHRGGVQTGELFF
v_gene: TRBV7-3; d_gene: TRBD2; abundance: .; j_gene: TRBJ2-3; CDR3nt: TGTGCCAGCAGCCCAAAGGGGCTAGCGGGGGGTGGAGATACGCAGTATTTT; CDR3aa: CASSPKGLAGGGDTQYF
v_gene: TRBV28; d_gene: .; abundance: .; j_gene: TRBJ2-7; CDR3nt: TGTGCCAGCAGTCTCAGCTCCTACGAGCAGTACTTC; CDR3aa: CASSLSSYEQYF
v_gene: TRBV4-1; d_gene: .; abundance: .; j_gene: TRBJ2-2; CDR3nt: TGCGCCAGCAGCAGCAGGGGCCCTTCGGGCACCGGGGAGCTGTTTTTT; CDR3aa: CASSSRGPSGTGELFF
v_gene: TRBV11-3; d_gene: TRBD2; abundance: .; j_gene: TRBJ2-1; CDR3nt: TGTGCCAGCAGCTTAACTAGCGGGGGGAATGAGCAGTTCTTC; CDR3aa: CASSLTSGGNEQFF
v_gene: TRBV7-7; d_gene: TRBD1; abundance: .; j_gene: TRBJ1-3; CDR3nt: TGTGCCAGCAGCCCGGACAGGGTCGGAAACACCATATATTTT; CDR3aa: CASSPDRVGNTIYF
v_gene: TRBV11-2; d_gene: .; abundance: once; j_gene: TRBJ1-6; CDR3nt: TGTGCCAGCAGCTTAGATGGAGGCTATAATTCACCCCTCCACTTT; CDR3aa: CASSLDGGYNSPLHF
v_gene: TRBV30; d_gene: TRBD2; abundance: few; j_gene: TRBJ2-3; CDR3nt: TGTGCCTGGGCTAGCGGGGTTAGCACAGATACGCAGTATTTT; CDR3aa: CAWASGVSTDTQYF
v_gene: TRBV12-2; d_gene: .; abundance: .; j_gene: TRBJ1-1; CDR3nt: TGTGCAAGTCGCCCCCGCTGGTTCGATGGACAGCCGATTGACACTGAAGCTTTCTTT; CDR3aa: CASRPRWFDGQPIDTEAFF
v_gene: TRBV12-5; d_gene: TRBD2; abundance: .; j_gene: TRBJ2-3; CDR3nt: TGTGCTAGTGGTTTGGTACAACTAGCGGGGGGTAGCACAGATACGCAGTATTTT; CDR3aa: CASGLVQLAGGSTDTQYF
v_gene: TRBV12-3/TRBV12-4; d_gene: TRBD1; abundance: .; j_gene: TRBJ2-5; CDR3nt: TGTGCCAGCACAGGGGGCGGGGAGACCCAGTACTTC; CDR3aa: CASTGGGETQYF
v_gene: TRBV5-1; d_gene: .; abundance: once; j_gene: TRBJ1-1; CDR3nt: TGCGCCAGCAGATCGGGAGTCGGGGGAGCTGAAGCTTTCTTT; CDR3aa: CASRSGVGGAEAFF
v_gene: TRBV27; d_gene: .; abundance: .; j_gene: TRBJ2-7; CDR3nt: TGTGCCAGCAGTGCGGGACAGCTACAGCAGTACTTC; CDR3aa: CASSAGQLQQYF
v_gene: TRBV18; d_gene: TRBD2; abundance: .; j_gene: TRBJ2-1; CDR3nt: TGTGCCAGCTCACAAACTGGACTAGCGGGTGGAGAGCAGTTCTTC; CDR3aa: CASSQTGLAGGEQFF
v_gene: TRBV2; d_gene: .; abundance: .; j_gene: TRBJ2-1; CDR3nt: TGTGCCAGCAATAAGGACACCGGTTATGAGCAGTTCTTC; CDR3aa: CASNKDTGYEQFF
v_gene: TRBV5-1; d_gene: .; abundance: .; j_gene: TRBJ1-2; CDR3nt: TGCGCCAGCAGCTTGGATGGGACTACTAACTATGGCTACACCTTC; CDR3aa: CASSLDGTTNYGYTF